The present TCR beta chain was sequenced within a study of OX40 agonist ivuxolimab in advanced cancers. In the study overall: Patients with prior anti-PD-1, anti-PD-L1 or anti-CTLA-4 therapy were eligible; roughly 41% had some.

As regards this clone: The antigen is unknown.

Germline CDR1 reads MNHEY; CDR2 reads SMNVEV (reference sequence). This CDR3 region has 18 residues. Deletions cut 2 bases from V and 5 bases from J, with 23 bases between. The study, taken as a whole, reports: Averaged across samples, CD8+ T cells carried more expanded clones than CD4+ did. It was also the case that some nonresponders had low normalized T-cell clonal expansion.

Data came from immunoSEQ multiplex PCR; TCRdb stores just in-frame clones and leaves some out. The repertoire consists of some 87,000 clones, with 75% to 95% occurring once and the leading ten covering around 0.39%. Blood got drawn at baseline, again on cycle 4 day 1, and then on cycle 7 day 1. The starting material was CD4+ or CD8+ T cells sorted from blood, obtained in a trial of the OX40 agonist ivuxolimab. The chain has TRBV27 and TRBJ2-3; D assignment may be TRBD1 or TRBD2 (7 bases each). The TCR sequence derives from an adult with an advanced solid tumor such as melanoma, head and neck, liver or kidney cancer. CDR3 residues: CASSLKAGGTAGLDTQYF. The CDR3 bases are TGTGCCAGCAGTTTAAAGGCAGGGGGTACAGCGGGGTTAGATACGCAGTATTTT.